This TCR beta chain was obtained from a study of graft-versus-host responses after intestinal transplantation (dated by TCRdb to the early 2020s). Context from the whole study: Recipients received multivisceral, liver-intestinal, or isolated intestinal transplants. All recipients received anti-thymocyte globulin induction followed by maintenance tacrolimus and steroids for 3 to 4 years. Donor T cell macrochimerism was defined as a peak of at least 4% donor T cells among recipient peripheral blood mononuclear cells. Rather than being sequenced by the commercial service, samples from a few later patients were sequenced in-house on an Illumina MiSeq and processed with MiXCR. Alloreactive clones were identified by sequencing pre-transplant mixed lymphocyte reaction products and comparing these products with unstimulated pre-transplant donor and recipient T cells. Graft-versus-host and host-versus-graft alloreactive T cell clones were tracked in the graft, circulation and bone marrow after intestinal transplantation using bulk TCR-beta CDR3 sequencing. Of the 20 to 25 intestinal transplant recipients enrolled in the cohort, one of whom was a retransplant, a few patients without pretransplant specimens were excluded.

The paper's findings and limits, for the study overall: The relatively low number and heterogeneity of intestinal transplant patients limited the conclusions. In patients with donor T cell macrochimerism, the allografts had high GvH to HvG T cell clonal ratios. GvH clones were detected in recipient bone marrow, and some of these GvH clones were observed earlier in ileal mucosa or blood, consistent with an intestinal mucosal origin. Early after transplant, peak levels of circulating GvH clones were associated with declines in HvG clones.

In the first month after transplant, blood samples were collected up to 4 times, and after that at least monthly when available. The library was prepared using the immunoSEQ multiplex PCR assay. Adaptive Biotechnologies carried out high-throughput TCR-beta CDR3 sequencing of genomic DNA for most patients. On the study's bioinformatics: TCR sequencing data for around 19 patients were retrieved from Adaptive's ImmunoSEQ software; a few other patients were processed with MiXCR and VDJtools. CDR3 nucleotide sequences shared by donor and recipient were removed because the origin of these sequences could not be assigned. Alloreactive clones required at least 2-fold expansion over unstimulated cells and minimum CFSE-low frequency of 0.002% (template counts) or 0.001% (read counts). Mappable clones were those detected in sequenced pre-transplant spleen, lymph node, or MLR CFSE-low populations of the donor or recipient. Cumulative frequency of alloreactive clones was calculated as a percentage of all sequences weighted by copy number. TCRdb's version of the immuneACCESS table is confined to in-frame rearrangements and falls short of the full clone set. An unresolved V gene accounts for under half of the shortfall where checked; the remainder is of unknown origin. V and J calls and clone size are copied from that table; D and trimming were computed from the DNA. Across this sample there are about 27,000 clones, with just under 95% seen only once. The top ten constitute 0.82% of the sample.

As for this clone: Its antigen is currently not known. No much larger clone is present one base from it, and per-base qualities are unavailable.

The sequencing here drew on PBMCs, taken approximately 32 days after intestinal transplant. The TCR was taken from a human patient who received an intestinal transplant, so some T cells may come from the graft donor.

Here the CDR3 is given as CASSGTGGEGYTF. The DNA sequence is given as TGTGCCAGCAGCGGGACAGGGGGTGAGGGCTACACCTTC. The chain employs TRBV9 and TRBJ1-2; a stretch of 10 junction bases matches TRBD1. Its CDR3 holds 13 amino acids, cysteine through phenylalanine. Here the CDR3 DNA is all that survives: 39 bases in frame from base 1. From the germline V gene, CDR1 is SGDLS and CDR2 is YYNGEE. Compared with germline, V lacks 3 bases and J lacks 8 bases; bases without a gene match: 4.